The 5 T cell receptor beta chains below all came from one sample that was sequenced in a study of blood T cell repertoires in COVID-19. Sequenced by immunoSEQ multiplex PCR; TCRdb stores in-frame clones only, minus some. Found here are approximately 53,000 clones, approximately 90% of them singletons; the top ten hold nearly 10%. Sequenced sample: peripheral blood. Receptor source: a woman older than 75 with acute or convalescent COVID-19.

This rearrangement joins TRBV30 to TRBJ1-1, with D unclear. This CDR3 comprises 11 residues. Trimming left V 2 bases short and J 12 bases short, with 13 bases between. Germline values: CDR1 GTSNPN, CDR2 SVGIG (reference sequence). In DNA form, the CDR3 reads TGTGCCTGGAGTACCACCAGGATTTCTTTCTTT. Residues: CAWSTTRISFF.

This clone has a handful of counts. The V and J genes are TRBV3-1 (or the pseudogene TRBV3-2) and TRBJ2-7; TRBD1 matches 11 bases. With V trimmed by 1 base and J by 6 bases, 5 bases remained unmatched. The CDR3 runs 15 residues. CDR1 and CDR2 from the germline V gene are LGHDT and YNNKEL (reference sequence). The CDR3 sequence: CASSQAGQGASEQYF. CDR3 coding DNA: TGTGCCAGCAGCCAAGCCGGACAGGGGGCGAGCGAGCAGTACTTC.

This clone appeared once. The rearrangement joins TRBV18 to TRBJ1-1; possible D gene TRBD1, 5 bases. From germline, CDR1 is KGHSH and CDR2 LQKENI. V lost 1 base and J 3 bases, leaving 9 bases between the germline ends. The CDR3 length is 14 residues. The CDR3 DNA is TGTGCCAGCTCACCACTGAGCAGGGACACTGAAGCTTTCTTT. It specifies CASSPLSRDTEAFF.

This clone was detected only a few times. The CDR3 nucleotides read TGTGCCAGTAGTGTACAGGTTACGAACACTGAAGCTTTCTTT. Its translation is CASSVQVTNTEAFF. The chain carries TRBV19 and TRBJ1-1; possible D gene TRBD1, 5 bases. Trimming shortened V by 5 bases and J by 1 base, and 11 bases separated the two germline ends. CDR1 LNHDA and CDR2 SQIVND come from the germline V gene (reference sequence). The CDR3 has 14 residues.

V and J are TRBV7-3 and TRBJ2-2; 7 bases are shared with TRBD1. The CDR3 is 15 residues long. Germline CDR1 reads SGHTA; CDR2 reads FQGTGA. Trimming removed 4 bases from V and 5 bases from J; junction bases left unmatched: 7. The CDR3: CASSSQQGFTGELFF. In nucleotides, the CDR3 is TGTGCCAGCAGCTCGCAACAGGGGTTTACCGGGGAGCTGTTTTTT.